The entry below gives a single T cell receptor (beta chain) sequence along with its context. Antigen unknown. These data come from a study of blood T cells in healthy people across ages. General observations from the study: Naive and antigen-experienced cells could not be conclusively compared, given unsorted PBMCs.

A sample-barcoded 5' primer and a J-beta primer mix were used in a second PCR of about 6 to 11 cycles. Using its own MiXCR run on the 5' RACE reads, TCRdb lists one record per CDR3 protein. The sample contains about 720,000 distinct CDR3 sequences, around 25% of which appear only once. The V gene lost 9 bases and the J gene lost 9 bases, with 19 bases spanning the gap. The CDR3 is 13 amino acids. Germline assignment: CDR1 SGDLS and CDR2 YYNGEE. The same sample was also used in a study of T cells of mothers and their children. That source adds: A few healthy Caucasian mothers, along with their six children, served as the donors. There were over 9.5 million TCR beta CDR3 reads from each mother and a few million from each child.

This receptor was obtained from a boy between 5 and 17 years old in good health. This rearrangement joins TRBV9 to TRBJ1-5; D not certain. Specimen: blood. In DNA form, the CDR3 reads TGTGCCACTCGGGGAAGGGAGTTGATGCCCCAGCATTTT. Translation gives CATRGRELMPQHF.